Shown below are 4 T cell receptor beta chains from a single sample sequenced in a study of response to subunit inactivated influenza vaccine (dated by TCRdb to between 2017 and 2018). The protocol used for the library was RT-PCR. Sequencing used an Illumina HiSeq 2500. TCRdb trimmed the raw reads at Q25, called clones with MiXCR and kept productive beta chains. Rows matching on CDR3 protein sequence are summarized as one entry with the most common DNA and genes. This sample holds more than 550,000 distinct CDR3 sequences; about 12% were observed only once. Approximately 10% of the sample is in the top ten clones. Sequenced here: PBMCs from blood, sampled on the day of vaccination. Every receptor here comes from a man aged 45-65 years who received an inactivated influenza vaccine. Donor details come from another sample of the same person, matched by shared clones.

This clonotype was seen repeatedly, ten times or more. The chain employs TRBV6-5 and TRBJ1-5, with D possibly TRBD1 on 6 matching bases. In germline, CDR1 is MNHEY, CDR2 SVGAGI. There are 15 residues in the CDR3. Deletions cut 4 bases from V and 5 bases from J, with 15 bases between. The CDR3 nucleotides read TGTGCCAGCAGTTCTGGTCGGGGGGGCGATCAGCCCCAGCATTTT. Protein sequence: CASSSGRGGDQPQHF.

This clonotype was seen a handful of times. The chain combines TRBV10-1 with TRBJ2-1; D is perhaps TRBD1 (6 bases). Germline V gene sequence: CDR1 WNHNN, CDR2 SYGVQD (reference sequence). The CDR3 consists of 16 residues. V was pared by 0 bases and J by 4 bases, with 13 bases between. As DNA, the CDR3 is TGCGCCAGCAGTGAGTCGGACAGTTCAAGGTACAATGAGCAGTTCTTC. Translating gives CASSESDSSRYNEQFF.

This clonotype showed up just a few times. The chain carries TRBV7-9 and TRBJ2-2; D not resolved. Trimming left V 2 bases short and J 1 base short, with 8 bases between. The CDR3 extends over 15 amino acids. Germline CDR1 is SEHNR and CDR2 is FQNEAQ (reference sequence). CDR3 sequence (DNA): TGTGCCAGCAGCTTAACAGATAAGAACACCGGGGAGCTGTTTTTT. This gives the protein CASSLTDKNTGELFF.

The rearrangement uses TRBV7-2 and TRBJ2-3; a possible D gene is TRBD1 (5 bases). CDR1 and CDR2 from the germline V gene are SGHTA and FQGNSA. The ends were cut back, 5 bases at V and 4 bases at J, with 19 bases in the middle. The CDR3 has 16 residues. The CDR3 reads CASSPRATRLPDTQYF. In DNA, the CDR3 is TGTGCCAGCAGCCCCAGGGCGACCAGACTCCCAGATACGCAGTATTTT.